This T cell receptor (beta chain) comes out of a study of T-cell reconstitution after alpha-beta-depleted transplantation in children. A library of TCRbeta sequences, prepared with unique molecular identifiers, was generated. TCRdb re-called the PCR reads through MiXCR, storing one row per CDR3 protein. Found here are about 510,000 distinct CDR3 sequences, more than 9.5% of them singletons; the top ten hold 14%. With respect to this clonotype: Its target is unknown.

The CDR3 spans 14 residues. V dropped 0 bases and J dropped 7 bases, with 9 bases sitting between them. CDR1 and CDR2 from the germline V gene are SGHVS and FNYEAQ. Notes on the study in general: It was surviving recipient T cells and thymic progenitors that gave some patients high TCRbeta diversity at day 60. As was reported, about two months after transplant, alpha-beta T cells came from several hundred expanded graft clones. Newly generated T cells supplied most T-cell counts and diversity one year post-transplant.

The material was PBMCs, mostly from graft donor cells, obtained 180 days after TCRalphabeta/CD19-depleted stem cell transplant. The sequence was obtained from a female patient aged 2 to 10 who had a stem cell transplant for aplastic anemia, so the T cells may come from the graft donor. The gene calls are TRBV7-6 and TRBJ1-4, with D perhaps TRBD1 (5 bases). The CDR3: CASSLAAGSEKLFF. The CDR3 DNA sequence: TGTGCCAGCAGCTTAGCGGCAGGGAGTGAAAAACTGTTTTTT.